This T cell receptor beta chain came from a study of blood T cell repertoires in COVID-19. For the study at large: Sample material is recorded as cDNA or gDNA derived from T cells, B-cell-depleted T cells, or PBMCs.

Participants were placed into cohorts based on the clinical history they reported. Germline assignment: CDR1 SGHNT and CDR2 YYREEE (reference sequence). This CDR3 is built from 15 residues. J gave up 1 base and V 6 bases, and 7 bases lay outside the gene matches. In the source study's methods: Reference gene primer amplification in the assay estimated nucleated cell counts. Sequencing was performed with immunoSEQ multiplex PCR; in TCRdb, only in-frame clones are kept and a portion is missing. V and J calls and clone size are as listed in that table; D and trimming were resolved from the DNA. This sample has roughly 240,000 clones, with around four fifths found just once.

The sample was PBMCs or T cells enriched from blood (not recorded which). The rearrangement uses TRBV5-4 and TRBJ2-3; 8 positions match TRBD2. This clonotype was obtained from a woman in her thirties or forties who had been exposed to COVID-19. The CDR3 loop reads CASNHGGAGTDTQYF. CDR3 sequence (DNA): TGTGCCAGCAACCACGGGGGGGCAGGCACAGATACGCAGTATTTT.